The 29 T cell receptor beta chains reported below all come from one sample, sequenced in a study of blood T cell repertoires in COVID-19. Only in-frame clones appear in the TCRdb table, and some are missing; sequencing was by immunoSEQ multiplex PCR. Among more than 250,000 clones listed, approximately 88% were seen once. The sequenced sample consisted of peripheral blood. Every receptor here comes from a human donor in a cohort sampled during active COVID-19.

The chain recombines TRBV7-6 with TRBJ2-5; D possibly corresponds to TRBD1 (6 bases). Germline lookup yields CDR1 SGHVS and CDR2 FNYEAQ. V dropped 3 bases and J dropped 7 bases, with 24 bases sitting between them. CDR3 length: 17 residues. The CDR3, as DNA: TGTGCCAGCAGCTTTAGTTCAGGGGTTCGGGGAACGGTGACCCAGTACTTC. Translating gives CASSFSSGVRGTVTQYF.

The chain is built from TRBV7-2 and TRBJ2-7, with 8 bases identical to TRBD1. The length of the CDR3 is 15 residues. CDR1 and CDR2 from the germline V gene are SGHTA and FQGNSA. Germline trimming cut 5 bases from V and 5 bases from J; bases unmatched to any gene: 11. The CDR3 DNA sequence: TGTGCCAGCAGCCCCATCAGGGGGCGAAATCACGAGCAGTACTTC. Translating it yields CASSPIRGRNHEQYF.

The V and J genes are TRBV5-6 and TRBJ2-7; the D is unclear. The CDR3 is 13 amino acids. Germline loops: CDR1 SGHDT, CDR2 YYEEEE. V lost 3 bases, J lost 0 bases, and 7 bases lay in between. The CDR3 sequence is CASSWASSYEQYF. The CDR3 DNA reads TGTGCCAGCAGCTGGGCAAGCTCCTACGAGCAGTACTTC.

V and J are TRBV13 and TRBJ1-1; 9 nucleotides agree with TRBD1. Germline CDR1 reads PRHDT; CDR2 reads FYEKMQ (reference sequence). J gave up 4 bases and V 8 bases, and 5 bases lay outside the gene matches. The CDR3 has 13 residues. CDR3 DNA sequence: TGTGCCAGCGGCGTGACAGGGGGCACTGAAGCTTTCTTT. This encodes CASGVTGGTEAFF.

The chain carries TRBV7-2 and TRBJ2-3, with TRBD1 matching 8 bases. From germline, CDR1 is SGHTA and CDR2 FQGNSA. Trimming took 3 bases from V and 2 from J; bases not matched to a gene: 4. The CDR3 is made up of 15 amino acids. The CDR3 nucleotides are TGTGCCAGCAGCTTGACGGGACAGGACACAGATACGCAGTATTTT. The encoded protein is CASSLTGQDTDTQYF.

The chain joins TRBV5-6 to TRBJ1-2; D might be TRBD1 (6 bases). The CDR3 sequence is 13 residues long. V was clipped by 4 bases and J by 4 bases, with 11 bases between them. Germline V gene lookup returns CDR1 SGHDT and CDR2 YYEEEE. The DNA of the CDR3 is TGTGCCAGCAGCCTCTCGACAGGCTATGGCTACACCTTC. Its protein is CASSLSTGYGYTF.

Written as DNA, the CDR3 is TGTGCCAGCAGCGTAGCTACCACGGGGGTGGACGAGCAGTACTTC. It encodes CASSVATTGVDEQYF. The rearrangement joins TRBV9 to TRBJ2-7; TRBD2 might be the D (6 bases). The V gene's germline CDR1 is SGDLS and CDR2 YYNGEE. The CDR3 loop spans 15 amino acids. V lost 0 bases, J lost 5 bases, and 15 bases lay in between.

The chain has TRBV2 and TRBJ1-4; D unclear. V lost 7 bases, J lost 0 bases, and 6 bases lay in between. CDR3 length equals 13 residues. Per the germline V gene, CDR1 is SNHLY and CDR2 is FYNNEI. Here the CDR3 DNA reads TGTGCCAGCATAGCGTCAACTAATGAAAAACTGTTTTTT. The encoded protein is CASIASTNEKLFF.

The chain is built from TRBV29-1 and TRBJ1-1; 9 bases are a match to TRBD1. The CDR3 loop spans 15 amino acids. J lost 5 bases, V lost 4 bases, and 11 bases had no gene match. Germline-derived CDR1 and CDR2 are SQVTM and ANQGSEA. CDR3 coding DNA: TGCAGCGTTGCGTATCTGGGACAGGGAGGGACTGAAGCTTTCTTT. It codes for CSVAYLGQGGTEAFF.

This clone has just a few counts. The chain links TRBV7-8 to TRBJ1-2, with 9 nucleotides matching TRBD1. Per germline, CDR1 SGHVS and CDR2 FQNEAQ. The V gene end was trimmed by 2 bases and the J gene end by 0 bases; junction bases not matched to a gene: 10. The CDR3 is 18 residues long. The CDR3 spells CASSLSSGQGITNYGYTF. The DNA of the CDR3 is TGTGCCAGCAGCTTATCCTCGGGACAGGGCATAACTAACTATGGCTACACCTTC.

This chain links TRBV6-2 or TRBV6-3 with TRBJ2-7; 9 bases fit TRBD2. The CDR3 is made up of 14 amino acids. From germline, CDR1 is MNHEY and CDR2 SVGEGT. The V gene end was trimmed by 9 bases and the J gene end by 0 bases; junction bases not matched to a gene: 6. The CDR3, as DNA: TGTGCCAGTAGCGGGGGCGGGAGCTCCTACGAGCAGTACTTC. It specifies CASSGGGSSYEQYF.

V and J are TRBV7-8 and TRBJ2-5, with D possibly matching TRBD1 (5 bases). Trimming stripped 1 base from V and 1 base from J, with 10 bases between. This CDR3 is built from 15 residues. Germline V gene data show CDR1 as SGHVS and CDR2 as FQNEAQ. CDR3 region: CASSLVRTSQETQYF. Written as DNA, the CDR3 is TGTGCCAGCAGCTTAGTTCGGACAAGCCAAGAGACCCAGTACTTC.

The chain couples TRBV14 to TRBJ2-7; TRBD2 matches 12 bases. V was pared by 4 bases and J by 4 bases, with 5 bases of the junction left unmatched. The CDR3 is 15 amino acids. Germline lookup yields CDR1 SGHDN and CDR2 FVKESK. CDR3 residues: CASSPRGTSGYEQYF. CDR3 in DNA: TGTGCCAGCAGCCCCCGGGGGACTAGCGGGTACGAGCAGTACTTC. The complete variable domain, with remaining parts taken from reference TRBV14 and TRBJ2-7, reads EAGVTQFPSHSVIEKGQTVTLRCDPISGHDNLYWYRRVMGKEIKFLLHFVKESKQDESGMPNNRFLAERTGGTYSTLKVQPAELEDSGVYFCASSPRGTSGYEQYFGPGTRLTVT.

This chain links TRBV4-1 with TRBJ2-5; TRBD2 aligns across 13 bases. Trimming removed 1 base from V and 7 bases from J; junction bases left unmatched: 9. Germline CDR1 MGHRA, CDR2 YSYEKL. This CDR3 has 17 residues. The CDR3 reads CASSQGELAGGLGTQYF. Written as DNA, the CDR3 is TGCGCCAGCAGCCAAGGAGAACTAGCGGGGGGGCTGGGGACCCAGTACTTC.

The CDR3 spells CASSPRRHGDEQYF. The CDR3 bases are TGTGCCAGCTCACCACGGAGACACGGGGACGAGCAGTACTTC. The chain has TRBV18 and TRBJ2-7, with D possibly matching TRBD2 (5 bases). This CDR3 contains 14 residues. Germline assignment: CDR1 KGHSH and CDR2 LQKENI. Trimming took 1 base from V and 5 from J, leaving 12 bases between them.

The V and J genes are TRBV7-8 and TRBJ1-1; D remains unclear. Germline CDR1 is SGHVS and CDR2 is FQNEAQ. With 0 bases removed from V and 5 bases from J, the gap between germline ends came to 10 bases. This CDR3 comprises 14 residues. CDR3 sequence: CASSLAVRDTEAFF. DNA for the CDR3: TGTGCCAGCAGCTTAGCGGTGAGGGATACTGAAGCTTTCTTT.

The genes are TRBV7-3 and TRBJ1-2; a weak D match, TRBD1 (5 bases). The CDR3 loop spans 14 amino acids. V was cut by 5 bases and J by 4 bases, with 14 bases left in between. Germline V gene lookup returns CDR1 SGHTA and CDR2 FQGTGA. Here the CDR3 DNA reads TGTGCCAGCAGCGTTACCGGACACACCTATGGCTACACCTTC. It translates to CASSVTGHTYGYTF.

The chain uses TRBV4-3 and TRBJ2-7; D is unclear. The V gene lost 0 bases and the J gene lost 3 bases, with 15 bases spanning the gap. Per germline, CDR1 LGHNA and CDR2 YSLEER. The CDR3 extends over 16 amino acids. The CDR3 sequence: CASSQDRAGTGYEQYF. CDR3 nucleotide sequence: TGCGCCAGCAGCCAAGATCGCGCCGGCACGGGCTACGAGCAGTACTTC.

The J gene is TRBJ1-3, the V gene TRBV18, with 7 bases fitting TRBD1. This CDR3 spans 15 amino acids. Germline lookup yields CDR1 KGHSH and CDR2 LQKENI. Trimming at V came to 6 bases and at J to 4 bases, leaving 9 bases not matched to a gene. The chain's CDR3 is CASSILETGGNTIYF. CDR3 DNA: TGTGCCAGCTCTATCCTCGAGACAGGGGGAAACACCATATATTTT.

This clone has more than one count but fewer than ten. The same CDR3 is also encoded by other DNA sequences in this sample. The chain employs TRBV6-5 and TRBJ1-3, with a tentative D call TRBD1 (6 bases). Germline V gene data show CDR1 as MNHEY and CDR2 as SVGAGI. This CDR3 is built from 14 residues. V was shortened by 5 bases and J by 1 base, with 9 bases between the two germline ends. The CDR3 DNA reads TGTGCCAGCAGTCCGCAGGGGTCTGGAAACACCATATATTTT. It codes for CASSPQGSGNTIYF.

This chain uses TRBV9 with TRBJ2-2; D possibly corresponds to TRBD2 (5 bases). Germline CDR1 SGDLS, CDR2 YYNGEE. This CDR3 has 14 amino acids. Trimming took 0 bases from V and 5 from J, leaving 8 bases between them. The CDR3 region has the DNA TGTGCCAGCAGCGTAGAGTTAGCGACCGGGGAGCTGTTTTTT. Amino acids: CASSVELATGELFF.

The rearrangement joins TRBV7-2 to TRBJ2-7; D might be TRBD1 (6 bases). Germline CDR1 is SGHTA and CDR2 is FQGNSA. Trimming removed 1 base from V and 5 bases from J, with 15 bases in between. The CDR3 covers 15 residues. The CDR3 spells CASSLVLDSPNEQYF. The CDR3, as DNA: TGTGCCAGCAGCTTAGTTCTGGACAGCCCCAACGAGCAGTACTTC.

The rearrangement joins TRBV27 to TRBJ2-7; 7 bases map to TRBD1. Germline V CDR1 and CDR2: MNHEY, SMNVEV (reference sequence). There are 15 residues in the CDR3. The ends lost 8 bases at V and 6 bases at J; junction bases unmatched: 16. The CDR3 region is CASSVGTEGAAEQYF. The DNA of the CDR3 is TGTGCCAGCTCGGTCGGGACAGAAGGCGCCGCCGAGCAGTACTTC.

In regard to this clone: This could be a read error, since a much larger clone is one nucleotide away. Other DNA sequences of this sample code for an identical CDR3. J is TRBJ2-7 and V is TRBV9; TRBD2 matches 8 bases. Germline values: CDR1 SGDLS, CDR2 YYNGEE. The CDR3 loop spans 14 amino acids. The DNA of the CDR3 is TGTGCCAGCAGCGTAGGGTTAGCGGGAAGCGAGCAGTACTTT. This codes for CASSVGLAGSEQYF.

The V and J genes are TRBV2 and TRBJ2-1, with 7 nucleotides matching TRBD2. The J segment lost 10 bases and the V segment lost 6 bases, leaving 9 bases of the junction unmatched. Germline V lookup: CDR1 SNHLY, CDR2 FYNNEI. The CDR3 has 13 amino acids. The CDR3 loop reads CASREVQGGEQFF. CDR3 DNA sequence: TGTGCCAGCAGGGAGGTGCAGGGAGGGGAGCAGTTCTTC.

CDR3 DNA sequence: TGTGCCAGCAGCTTCAGGGGAGAGACCCAGTACTTC. Residues: CASSFRGETQYF. The J gene is TRBJ2-5, the V gene TRBV12-3 or TRBV12-4, with a possible D match to TRBD1 (6 bases). CDR3 length equals 12 residues. Trimming shortened V by 6 bases and J by 4 bases, and 9 bases separated the two germline ends.

V and J are TRBV7-9 and TRBJ2-7, with D possibly matching TRBD1 (6 bases). This CDR3 comprises 16 residues. Germline loops: CDR1 SEHNR, CDR2 FQNEAQ (reference sequence). V was clipped by 5 bases and J by 3 bases, with 20 bases between them. DNA for the CDR3: TGTGCCAGCAGCCTAGAGTCGGGACACTTTGGCTACGAGCAGTACTTC. Protein product: CASSLESGHFGYEQYF.

V usage is TRBV19 and J usage is TRBJ1-5; maybe TRBD1 (6 bases). Trimming cost V 4 bases and J 4 bases, with 17 bases left between them. In germline, CDR1 is LNHDA, CDR2 SQIVND (reference sequence). The CDR3 has 16 amino acids. This CDR3 is CASSTPTGWGNQPQHF. DNA for the CDR3: TGTGCCAGTAGTACCCCCACAGGGTGGGGTAATCAGCCCCAGCATTTT.

As for this clone: This likely comes from a read error, as the CDR3 has no conserved phenylalanine or tryptophan at its end. Because the CDR3's place on the DNA is in doubt, the DNA is left out and the CDR3 is given as listed by TCRdb. The chain joins TRBV12-3 or TRBV12-4 to TRBJ2-7; no check of the table's D call, TRBD1, against the DNA was made. The CDR3 is 9 amino acids in total, end residues counted. The CDR3 loop reads CASRSRRGL.